This passage covers 20 T cell receptor beta chains from one sample sequenced in a study of kidney transplant recipient with SARS-CoV-2 infection. TCRdb reanalysed the reads using MiXCR and keeps one entry per CDR3 protein. The table lists approximately 240,000 distinct CDR3 sequences, 29% of them singletons. This specimen was a blood sample, taken at baseline and around day 120 from a kidney transplant recipient. The origin of the receptors is a male patient between 25 and 39 years old who had COVID-19 and was a kidney transplant recipient. Some T cells may have originated in the graft donor.

The chain is built from TRBV9 and TRBJ2-1, with 9 bases fitting TRBD1. This CDR3 region has 15 residues. CDR1 and CDR2 from the germline V gene are SGDLS and YYNGEE. V gave up 2 bases and J gave up 15 bases; unmatched junction bases: 15. The CDR3, as DNA: TGTGCCAGCAGCGTGGGACAGGGAGGTCTCTTTAAGCGGTTCTTC. This translates into CASSVGQGGLFKRFF.

This clonotype occurred once. With a much larger clone just one base away, this may be a read error. The chain recombines TRBV11-1 with TRBJ1-2; unclear D gene. CDR1 is SGHAT and CDR2 is FQDESV in the germline V gene (reference sequence). The CDR3 covers 17 residues. For the CDR3, the DNA is TGTGCCGGCAGCGATTGTGGTAAGGCTGGAAAGACCTATGGCTACACCTTC. It translates to CAGSDCGKAGKTYGYTF. The whole variable domain, remainder taken from reference TRBV11-1 and TRBJ1-2, is EAEVAQSPRYKITEKSQAVAFWCDPISGHATLYWYRQILGQGPELLVQFQDESVVDDSQLPKDRFSAERLKGVDSTLKIQPAELGDSAMYLCAGSDCGKAGKTYGYTFGSGTRLTVV.

About this clonotype: Possible read error: a much larger clone is one base away. This chain connects TRBV5-6 to TRBJ1-1; D not resolved. The germline CDR1 and CDR2 sequences are SGHDT and YYEEEE. CDR3 length: 12 residues. CDR3 sequence reads: CASSYDVGGALF. Here the CDR3 DNA reads TGTGCCAGCAGCTACGACGTTGGAGGAGCTCTCTTT.

The CDR3 loop reads CASSAGGYLSTDTQYF. The CDR3 nucleotides are TGTGCCAGCAGCGCCGGCGGTTACCTTAGCACAGATACGCAGTATTTT. This chain links TRBV6-4 with TRBJ2-3; D is undetermined. Per the germline V gene, CDR1 is MRHNA and CDR2 is SNTAGT. V gave up 6 bases and J gave up 0 bases, with 16 bases separating them. This CDR3 has 16 residues.

This clonotype has ten or more counts. The chain links TRBV7-9 to TRBJ2-2, with a tentative D call TRBD2 (6 bases). Germline loops: CDR1 SEHNR, CDR2 FQNEAQ (reference sequence). Deletions cut 5 bases from V and 5 bases from J, with 12 bases between. This CDR3 has 14 amino acids. The CDR3 protein is CASSPPAGTGELFF. CDR3 nucleotides: TGTGCCAGCAGCCCGCCGGCGGGAACCGGGGAGCTGTTTTTT.

Ten or more counts support this clonotype. The gene calls are TRBV12-3 or TRBV12-4 and TRBJ1-5, with D unresolved. This CDR3 region has 13 residues. V lost 3 bases and J 6 bases, leaving 9 bases between the germline ends. DNA of the CDR3: TGTGCCAGCAGTTTGGAGTTGCGTCAGCCCCAGCATTTT. This encodes CASSLELRQPQHF.

Note on this clonotype: One end of the junction fails to match germline, which may point to a read error. The rearrangement links TRBV5-1 to TRBJ1-2; D ambiguous. This CDR3 is built from 16 residues. Germline values: CDR1 SGHRS, CDR2 YFSETQ. CDR3 region: CTSSRISVRKTYGYTF. The CDR3 coding sequence is TGCACCAGCTCTCGTATATCGGTTCGAAAGACCTATGGCTACACCTTC.

This clonotype was counted ten times or more. This rearrangement joins TRBV20-1 to TRBJ1-6; D possibly corresponds to TRBD1 (5 bases). The CDR3 is 16 amino acids. Germline-derived CDR1 and CDR2 are DFQATT and SNEGSKA (reference sequence). The V end was cut by 6 bases, the J end by 0 bases, with 15 bases between. CDR3 in DNA: TGCAGTGCCCGCACAGGTCTCAGCTCCTATAATTCACCCCTCCACTTT. This codes for CSARTGLSSYNSPLHF.

This clonotype occurred many times. This chain connects TRBV5-1 to TRBJ2-2; D may be TRBD2 (6 bases). Germline V CDR1 and CDR2: SGHRS, YFSETQ. The CDR3 totals 14 residues. Trimming left V 4 bases short and J 5 bases short, with 12 bases between. The CDR3 loop reads CASSPGTPTGELFF. In DNA form, the CDR3 reads TGCGCCAGCAGCCCTGGGACTCCTACCGGGGAGCTGTTTTTT.

This clonotype showed up many times. This chain connects TRBV7-2 to TRBJ1-1, with no clear D. With 1 base removed from V and 0 bases from J, the gap between germline ends came to 12 bases. Germline assignment: CDR1 SGHTA and CDR2 FQGNSA. The length of the CDR3 is 16 residues. Here the CDR3 reads CASSLVYGVLNTEAFF. CDR3 DNA sequence: TGTGCCAGCAGCTTAGTTTACGGGGTCTTGAACACTGAAGCTTTCTTT. The variable domain in full, completed from reference TRBV7-2 and TRBJ1-1, reads GAGVSQSPSNKVTEKGKDVELRCDPISGHTALYWYRQSLGQGLEFLIYFQGNSAPDKSGLPSDRFSAERTGGSVSTLTIQRTQQEDSAVYLCASSLVYGVLNTEAFFGQGTRLTVV.

As for this clonotype: A much larger clone sits a single nucleotide away, making a read error possible. V is TRBV5-6 and J is TRBJ2-7; 9 bases match TRBD2. The CDR3 totals 15 residues. From germline, CDR1 is SGHDT and CDR2 YYEEEE. CDR3 in DNA: TGTGCCGGCAGCTCACTAGCGGGCCCGGGGTACGAGCAGTACTTC. As protein: CAGSSLAGPGYEQYF.

Concerning this clonotype itself: A much larger clone differs from this one at a single base, so this may be a read error. The chain links TRBV5-5 to TRBJ1-2; D not resolved. This CDR3 region has 16 residues. In germline, CDR1 is SGHKS, CDR2 YYEKEE (reference sequence). V was cut by 7 bases and J by 4 bases, with 23 bases left in between. The CDR3 sequence: CASFRRVSRKTYGYTF. DNA of the CDR3: TGTGCCAGCTTTCGGCGTGTCTCGCGAAAGACCTATGGCTACACCTTC. The full variable domain, with the rest looked up from reference TRBV5-5 and TRBJ1-2, is DAGVTQSPTHLIKTRGQQVTLRCSPISGHKSVSWYQQVLGQGPQFIFQYYEKEERGRGNFPDRFSARQFPNYSSELNVNALLLGDSALYLCASFRRVSRKTYGYTFGSGTRLTVV.

This clonotype was seen repeatedly, ten times or more. This sequence joins TRBV6-5 and TRBJ2-1; 15 bases fit TRBD2. Looked up from germline, CDR1 is MNHEY and CDR2 is SVGAGI. V trimming: 6 bases; J trimming: 8 bases; junction bases outside the gene matches: 5. There are 15 residues in the CDR3. CDR3 residues: CASSGLAGGIHEQFF. CDR3 sequence (DNA): TGTGCCAGCAGCGGACTAGCGGGAGGGATCCATGAGCAGTTCTTC.

About this clonotype itself: A much larger clone lies a single base off, so this may be a read error. The V and J genes are TRBV28 and TRBJ2-6; perhaps TRBD2 as D (6 bases). Trimming left V 7 bases short and J 2 bases short, with 21 bases between. From germline, CDR1 is MDHEN and CDR2 SYDVKM. The CDR3 length is 18 residues. CDR3 bases: TGTGCCAGCAACTCCCCCGGGACGGGGGACCCTGGGGCCAACGTCCTGACTTTC. It specifies CASNSPGTGDPGANVLTF.

As concerns this clonotype: Given a much more abundant clone one base away, this may be a read error. This chain joins TRBV6-4 and TRBJ1-2; D is ambiguous. This CDR3 has 17 amino acids. Germline CDR1 is MRHNA and CDR2 is SNTAGT. The V end was cut by 5 bases, the J end by 4 bases, with 23 bases between. The CDR3, as DNA: TGTGCCAGCAGTAGGTCCTTCTCACACGGAAAGACCTATGGCTACACCTTC. Amino acids: CASSRSFSHGKTYGYTF.

Of note for this clonotype: A single base separates this from a much larger clone, so it may be a read error. J is TRBJ1-1 and V is TRBV3-1, with 7 bases matching TRBD1. The CDR3 runs 15 residues. Germline V lookup: CDR1 LGHDT, CDR2 YNNKEL (reference sequence). V was pared by 7 bases and J by 10 bases, with 18 bases of the junction left unmatched. The CDR3 DNA reads as TGTGCCAGCACCCCCTCCGGGGCAGGGGGGCCTTCAGCTTTCTTT. Its protein product is CASTPSGAGGPSAFF.

In the case of this clonotype: A much bigger clone sits one base away, suggesting this may be a read error. The gene calls are TRBV3-1 and TRBJ1-2; D remains unclear. This CDR3 region has 17 residues. Trimming took 5 bases from V and 4 from J, leaving 23 bases between them. The germline CDR1 and CDR2 sequences are LGHDT and YNNKEL (reference sequence). The CDR3 DNA sequence: TGTGCCAGCAGCTTAACGTACACCCCTCGAAAGACCTATGGCTACACCTTC. It yields the protein CASSLTYTPRKTYGYTF.

Worth noting for this clonotype: At one of its ends the junction is not consistent with the germline gene, which may arise from a read error. The gene calls are TRBV5-1 and TRBJ2-5; the D gene is possibly TRBD2 (6 bases). The CDR3 loop spans 14 amino acids. Germline-derived CDR1 and CDR2 are SGHRS and YFSETQ. The CDR3 DNA reads as TGCGTCAGCAGCTTGGGGCGGGATCAAGAGACCCAGTACTTC. This sequence encodes CVSSLGRDQETQYF.

The sample holds many counts of this clonotype. The rearrangement uses TRBV6-6 and TRBJ1-2; D is unclear. V dropped 4 bases and J dropped 4 bases, with 22 bases sitting between them. Germline CDR1 reads MNHNY; CDR2 reads SVGAGI (reference sequence). The CDR3 extends over 17 amino acids. The CDR3 nucleotides are TGTGCCAGCAGTTGTGGTAAAGGTGGGAGAAAGACCTATGGCTACACCTTC. This sequence encodes CASSCGKGGRKTYGYTF.

Concerning this clonotype itself: A much larger clone is a single base away; this may be a read error. The chain recombines TRBV9 with TRBJ1-4, with D possibly TRBD1 on 5 matching bases. The CDR3 runs to 15 residues. Germline values: CDR1 SGDLS, CDR2 YYNGEE. Deletions cut 7 bases from V and 4 bases from J, with 17 bases between. In DNA, the CDR3 is TGTGCCAGCGGCACCCGCCCAGGGTTTAATGAAAAACTGTTTTTT. Protein product: CASGTRPGFNEKLFF.